Below are 32 T cell receptor beta chains sequenced from a single sample in a study of blood T cell repertoires in COVID-19. Clones were sequenced by immunoSEQ multiplex PCR, and TCRdb holds only the in-frame ones, with some missing. The sample records about 240,000 clones, just under 85% being singletons. Sequencing was done on a sample of peripheral blood. Source of these receptors: a woman older than 75 with acute or convalescent COVID-19.

The V gene is TRBV19, the J gene TRBJ1-4; 7 bases fit TRBD1. J was trimmed by 7 bases and V by 7 bases; bases with no gene match: 9. The CDR3 has 14 residues. Germline V gene sequence: CDR1 LNHDA, CDR2 SQIVND (reference sequence). As DNA, the CDR3 is TGTGCCAGTACCCAGACAGGGTACTTTGAAAAACTGTTTTTT. It translates to CASTQTGYFEKLFF.

CDR3 loop: CASSLGAGGPGGTQYF. DNA of the CDR3: TGTGCCAGCAGCTTGGGTGCGGGGGGGCCCGGCGGGACCCAGTACTTC. This sequence joins TRBV5-6 and TRBJ2-5, with 9 bases lining up with TRBD2. CDR1 is SGHDT and CDR2 is YYEEEE in the germline V gene. J lost 7 bases, V lost 0 bases, and 10 bases had no gene match. The CDR3 is made up of 16 amino acids.

V and J are TRBV29-1 and TRBJ1-4, with 8 bases lining up with TRBD1. This CDR3 comprises 14 residues. CDR1 SQVTM and CDR2 ANQGSEA come from the germline V gene. With 7 bases clipped from V and 7 bases from J, the junction kept 11 bases outside the gene matches. CDR3 in amino acids: CSAGQGGSSEKLFF. In DNA form, the CDR3 reads TGCAGCGCTGGACAGGGAGGCTCTAGTGAAAAACTGTTTTTT.

The J gene is TRBJ2-2, the V gene TRBV4-1, with TRBD1 matching over 7 bases. Germline V gene sequence: CDR1 MGHRA, CDR2 YSYEKL. Losses at the gene ends were 0 bases for V and 6 bases for J; bases not matched to a gene: 7. The CDR3 covers 16 residues. The CDR3 DNA reads TGCGCCAGCAGCCAAGAGAAGGGGGCAGTTTCCGGGGAGCTGTTTTTT. As protein: CASSQEKGAVSGELFF.

Here the CDR3 reads CASSLEGGSTDTQYF. The DNA for the CDR3 is TGCGCCAGCAGCTTGGAAGGCGGTAGCACAGATACGCAGTATTTT. The chain uses TRBV5-1 and TRBJ2-3; D remains unclear. Per germline, CDR1 SGHRS and CDR2 YFSETQ. CDR3 length: 15 amino acids. V lost 0 bases, J lost 0 bases, and 8 bases lay in between.

The chain is built from TRBV2 and TRBJ2-7, with 10 positions matching TRBD1. The CDR3 covers 17 residues. Losses at the gene ends were 2 bases for V and 0 bases for J; bases not matched to a gene: 7. Germline lookup yields CDR1 SNHLY and CDR2 FYNNEI. The CDR3 bases are TGTGCCAGCAGTGAACGTGGGACAGGGGCCCTCTCCTACGAGCAGTACTTC. Its translation is CASSERGTGALSYEQYF.

This sequence joins TRBV11-2 and TRBJ2-5; the match to TRBD2 covers 11 bases. This CDR3 comprises 15 residues. Trimming cost V 4 bases and J 8 bases; bases outside gene matches: 9. Germline values: CDR1 SGHAT, CDR2 FQNNGV. The CDR3 sequence is CASSSSSGGVYTQYF. The CDR3 DNA follows: TGTGCCAGCAGCTCAAGTAGCGGGGGGGTTTATACCCAGTACTTC. The whole variable domain, filled in from reference TRBV11-2 and TRBJ2-5, reads EAGVAQSPRYKIIEKRQSVAFWCNPISGHATLYWYQQILGQGPKLLIQFQNNGVVDDSQLPKDRFSAERLKGVDSTLKIQPAKLEDSAVYLCASSSSSGGVYTQYFGPGTRLLVL.

This clone was counted only a few times. The J gene is TRBJ1-2, the V gene TRBV5-4; D unresolved. The CDR3 spans 15 residues. The V end lost 0 bases, the J end lost 1 base, and 10 bases lay between the germline ends. Germline V lookup: CDR1 SGHNT, CDR2 YYREEE (reference sequence). The CDR3: CASSLGNPLNYGYTF. The DNA of the CDR3 is TGTGCCAGCAGCTTGGGCAATCCACTTAACTATGGCTACACCTTC. Variable domain in full (rest from reference TRBV5-4 and TRBJ1-2): ETGVTQSPTHLIKTRGQQVTLRCSSQSGHNTVSWYQQALGQGPQFIFQYYREEENGRGNFPPRFSGLQFPNYSSELNVNALELDDSALYLCASSLGNPLNYGYTFGSGTRLTVV.

The gene calls are TRBV28 and TRBJ1-2; weak D call: TRBD1 (6 bases). The CDR3 covers 15 residues. V was cut by 6 bases and J by 1 base, with 15 bases left in between. Germline V CDR1 and CDR2: MDHEN, SYDVKM. The CDR3 coding sequence is TGTGCCAGCAGCACAGGAGGACAGAGTAACTATGGCTACACCTTC. It yields the protein CASSTGGQSNYGYTF.

The V gene is TRBV7-9, the J gene TRBJ1-1; TRBD1 matches 10 bases. The V segment lost 5 bases and the J segment 3 bases; nucleotides outside the gene matches: 3. Germline V lookup: CDR1 SEHNR, CDR2 FQNEAQ (reference sequence). The CDR3 length is 14 residues. Here the CDR3 reads CASSPGQGDTEAFF. In DNA, the CDR3 is TGTGCCAGCAGCCCCGGACAGGGGGACACTGAAGCTTTCTTT.

As regards this clone: At the DNA level, this CDR3 is encoded by other sequences in the same sample as well. The rearrangement joins TRBV12-3 or TRBV12-4 to TRBJ2-5, with 7 bases lining up with TRBD1. Losses at the gene ends were 6 bases for V and 1 base for J; bases not matched to a gene: 2. The CDR3 is 13 amino acids. CDR3 bases: TGTGCCAGCAGGAGGACAGGCCAAGAGACCCAGTACTTC. This translates into CASRRTGQETQYF.

This rearrangement joins TRBV9 to TRBJ2-3; weak D call: TRBD1 (5 bases). CDR1 SGDLS and CDR2 YYNGEE come from the germline V gene. The CDR3 extends over 16 amino acids. V lost 4 bases to trimming and J lost 0 bases, with 15 bases between them. The chain's CDR3 is CASSPTPRQSTDTQYF. The DNA for the CDR3 is TGTGCCAGCAGCCCAACCCCCAGACAGAGCACAGATACGCAGTATTTT.

V gene TRBV2 combines with J gene TRBJ2-3; D gene uncertain. The V end was cut by 9 bases, the J end by 0 bases, with 16 bases between. The CDR3 has 15 amino acids. Germline assignment: CDR1 SNHLY and CDR2 FYNNEI. The CDR3: CASPPGELSTDTQYF. The CDR3 coding sequence is TGTGCCAGTCCTCCTGGAGAACTTAGCACAGATACGCAGTATTTT.

CDR3 loop: CASSPLDSGELFF. The DNA for the CDR3 is TGTGCCAGCTCACCTCTAGACTCCGGGGAGCTGTTTTTT. This sequence joins TRBV18 and TRBJ2-2; D gene unclear. The ends were cut back, 3 bases at V and 6 bases at J, with 8 bases in the middle. There are 13 residues in the CDR3. Germline V gives CDR1 KGHSH, CDR2 LQKENI.

Here the CDR3 reads CASSERGAYYGYTF. CDR3 DNA sequence: TGTGCCAGCAGTGAAAGGGGCGCCTACTATGGCTACACCTTC. The V call is TRBV6-1, the J call TRBJ1-2; possible D gene TRBD1, 5 bases. The germline V gene encodes CDR1 MNHNS and CDR2 SASEGT. This CDR3 is built from 14 residues. The V end was cut by 2 bases, the J end by 3 bases, with 10 bases between.

This rearrangement joins TRBV27 to TRBJ1-6; 7 bases line up with TRBD1. Trimming cost V 5 bases and J 3 bases; bases outside gene matches: 4. Germline V gene data show CDR1 as MNHEY and CDR2 as SMNVEV (reference sequence). This CDR3 is built from 15 residues. The CDR3: CASSPGQVYNSPLHF. DNA of the CDR3: TGTGCCAGCAGTCCCGGACAGGTCTATAATTCACCCCTCCACTTT.

The CDR3 sequence: CASSPGQGGPGYEQYF. In nucleotides, the CDR3 is TGCGCCAGCAGCCCGGGACAGGGAGGGCCTGGCTACGAGCAGTACTTC. The chain joins TRBV5-1 to TRBJ2-7; 9 bases align to TRBD1. The trim removed 4 bases at V and 3 bases at J, leaving 11 bases unmatched. Germline V gives CDR1 SGHRS, CDR2 YFSETQ. This CDR3 is 16 amino acids long.

The chain recombines TRBV4-2 with TRBJ1-2; the D is unclear. This CDR3 contains 15 residues. CDR1 is LGHNA and CDR2 is YNFKEQ in the germline V gene. V shed 0 bases and J shed 2 bases, with 10 bases lying between them. For the CDR3, the DNA is TGTGCCAGCAGCCAAGAAGGCAGACAAAACTATGGCTACACCTTC. Protein: CASSQEGRQNYGYTF.

A few counts support this clone. The J gene is TRBJ1-4, the V gene TRBV7-9; D possibly corresponds to TRBD1 (5 bases). Between the trimmed V and J ends, which lost 9 bases and 7 bases, there was a span of 9 bases. Germline assignment: CDR1 SEHNR and CDR2 FQNEAQ (reference sequence). This CDR3 region has 11 residues. The CDR3 nucleotides are TGTGCCAGGGGGGGGGTTGAAAAACTGTTTTTT. Its translation is CARGGVEKLFF.

The gene calls are TRBV7-2 and TRBJ2-1, with TRBD2 matching 9 bases. CDR1 and CDR2 from the germline V gene are SGHTA and FQGNSA. The CDR3 is made up of 16 amino acids. J gave up 4 bases and V 7 bases, and 11 bases lay outside the gene matches. Here the CDR3 reads CASTPIAGAFYNEQFF. Here the CDR3 DNA reads TGTGCCAGCACCCCCATAGCGGGGGCCTTTTACAATGAGCAGTTCTTC.

The CDR3 here is CATSRRGGGSETQYF. The CDR3 DNA reads as TGTGCCACCAGTAGGCGGGGGGGCGGTAGTGAGACCCAGTACTTC. The chain uses TRBV24-1 and TRBJ2-5; TRBD2 agrees at 9 bases. Trimming cost V 6 bases and J 5 bases; bases outside gene matches: 9. Germline V gene sequence: CDR1 KGHDR, CDR2 SFDVKD. This CDR3 spans 15 amino acids.

The CDR3: CASSLGQGVDEKLFF. CDR3 coding DNA: TGCGCCAGCAGCTTGGGACAGGGGGTGGATGAAAAACTGTTTTTT. This chain links TRBV5-1 with TRBJ1-4, with 9 bases identical to TRBD1. Per the germline V gene, CDR1 is SGHRS and CDR2 is YFSETQ. The CDR3 spans 15 residues. Trimming removed 0 bases from V and 6 bases from J; junction bases left unmatched: 3.

The gene calls are TRBV4-2 and TRBJ1-2, with TRBD1 as a possible D gene (5 bases). Per the germline V gene, CDR1 is LGHNA and CDR2 is YNFKEQ. Trimming stripped 5 bases from V and 4 bases from J, with 17 bases between. This CDR3 spans 15 amino acids. CDR3 bases: TGTGCCAGCAGCGACCGGCAGGGAAAGGGCTATGGCTACACCTTC. The encoded protein is CASSDRQGKGYGYTF.

The rearrangement links TRBV28 to TRBJ1-5, with TRBD1 matching over 7 bases. The CDR3 runs 15 residues. The ends lost 3 bases at V and 4 bases at J; junction bases unmatched: 6. The V gene's germline CDR1 is MDHEN and CDR2 SYDVKM. CDR3 nucleotides: TGTGCCAGCAGTTTGGACAGGTCTTCTAATCAGCCCCAGCATTTT. Its translation: CASSLDRSSNQPQHF.

This clone was counted only a few times. The gene calls are TRBV18 and TRBJ1-1, with D maybe TRBD1 (5 bases). The CDR3 spans 12 residues. Germline lookup yields CDR1 KGHSH and CDR2 LQKENI. The V and J ends lost 4 bases and 7 bases respectively, with 10 bases between them. CDR3 residues: CASSLSQGEAFF. The CDR3 nucleotides read TGTGCCAGCTCACTCAGCCAGGGTGAAGCTTTCTTT.

Comment on this clone: One base away lies a much larger clone, so this may be a sequencing read error. The rearrangement joins TRBV5-5 to TRBJ1-6, with 7 bases fitting TRBD1. The CDR3 loop spans 15 amino acids. The V and J ends lost 0 bases and 5 bases, in that order; junction bases with no gene match: 2. Per germline, CDR1 SGHKS and CDR2 YYEKEE (reference sequence). CDR3 nucleotides: TGTGCCAGCAGCTTGGAAGGGGGCAATAATTCACCCCTCCACTTT. It is translated as CASSLEGGNNSPLHF.

There are a few counts of this clone. The chain couples TRBV19 to TRBJ2-2; D perhaps matches TRBD1 (6 bases). This CDR3 is 13 amino acids long. The germline gives CDR1 LNHDA, CDR2 SQIVND (reference sequence). V dropped 9 bases and J dropped 6 bases, with 14 bases sitting between them. CDR3 loop: CASAVQGPGELFF. In DNA, the CDR3 is TGTGCCAGCGCCGTACAGGGTCCCGGGGAGCTGTTTTTT.

The J gene is TRBJ2-1, the V gene TRBV5-4; D possibly corresponds to TRBD1 (6 bases). The CDR3 runs to 13 residues. The germline V and J ends were trimmed by 2 bases and 8 bases, with 11 bases remaining between them. Germline-derived CDR1 and CDR2 are SGHNT and YYREEE (reference sequence). CDR3 sequence: CASSLQGADEQFF. CDR3 in DNA: TGTGCCAGCAGCTTACAGGGCGCGGATGAGCAGTTCTTC.

The chain is built from TRBV6-5 and TRBJ1-5, with 7 bases matching TRBD1. From germline, CDR1 is MNHEY and CDR2 SVGAGI. The length of the CDR3 is 15 residues. J gave up 3 bases and V 7 bases, and 9 bases lay outside the gene matches. The CDR3 coding sequence is TGTGCCAGCACACCCGACAGGGTTAACAATCAGCCCCAGCATTTT. Its translation is CASTPDRVNNQPQHF.

The J gene is TRBJ1-6, the V gene TRBV5-3; 8 bases agree with TRBD1. TRBV5-3 qualifies as an ORF whose function is uncertain. V lost 4 bases and J lost 3; bases outside the gene matches: 9. This CDR3 is built from 17 residues. The chain's CDR3 is CARSAGQGAYYNSPLHF. CDR3 coding DNA: TGTGCCAGAAGCGCCGGACAGGGCGCTTACTATAATTCACCCCTCCACTTT.

V usage is TRBV7-9 and J usage is TRBJ2-7; weak D call: TRBD2 (6 bases). The V gene lost 5 bases and the J gene lost 5 bases, with 19 bases spanning the gap. The CDR3 covers 15 residues. Germline V gene lookup returns CDR1 SEHNR and CDR2 FQNEAQ (reference sequence). This CDR3 reads CASSRRSVSGNEQYF. The CDR3 nucleotides read TGTGCCAGCAGCAGAAGGTCGGTTAGCGGCAACGAGCAGTACTTC.

This clone showed up just once. J is TRBJ1-5 and V is TRBV6-2 or TRBV6-3; D gene uncertain. The CDR3 length is 13 residues. CDR1 and CDR2 from the germline V gene are MNHEY and SVGEGT. Trimming took 6 bases from V and 9 from J, leaving 15 bases between them. The CDR3 DNA follows: TGTGCCAGCAGCTTCGGCGGGCCGGGGCCCCAGCATTTT. Protein: CASSFGGPGPQHF.